In this sample, the clone carrying this T cell receptor beta chain turned up a few times. The antigen is undetermined. CDR3 length: 15 residues. Looked up from germline, CDR1 is LGHNA and CDR2 is YSLEER. V gave up 0 bases and J gave up 9 bases; unmatched junction bases: 9. This sample is drawn from a study of beta chain features in type 1 diabetes. Study context: Across every sample, 100 million to 130 million sorted cells were examined in total. Study-level findings and limits: Comparison showed that naive, central memory and Treg TCRB repertoires appeared more similar among patients than among healthy donors. VDJ junctions from type 1 diabetes patients carried fewer insertions and larger deletions. Within each of all four CD4+ subsets, Type 1 diabetes patients had TCRB CDR3s that were moderately but significantly shorter. Short templates might get an advantage during PCR, and this would be equal in patients and controls.

Expressed TCRB transcripts got sequenced, as all isolated RNA was reverse transcribed. Assay used: immunoSEQ multiplex PCR; TCRdb lists only in-frame clones, some missing. The table records about 650,000 clones, 9.5% to 15% of them present only once. The TCR comes from a man aged 30 to 45 with type 1 diabetes. V and J are TRBV4-3 and TRBJ2-7; TRBD1 matches at 9 bases. Sequenced input: naive CD4+ T cells from blood. Here the CDR3 reads CASSQEDRGSQRQYF. Here the CDR3 DNA reads TGCGCCAGCAGCCAAGAGGACAGGGGATCGCAGAGGCAGTACTTC.